This paragraph covers one T cell receptor (beta chain) sequence. Mismatch with germline at one junction end may stem from a read error. These data come from a study of T cells in Graves' hyperthyroidism and ophthalmopathy. Researchers took RNA transcripts and amplified the TCR beta CDR3 regions from them. TCR CDR3 regions were first amplified by RT-PCR with HTBI primers. TCRdb reprocessed the multiplex PCR reads with MiXCR, giving one entry per CDR3 protein. Of roughly 290,000 distinct CDR3 sequences listed, about a sixth were seen once; the top ten hold over 45%. Germline lookup yields CDR1 GTSNPN and CDR2 SVGIG (reference sequence). The CDR3 contains 18 residues.

This sequence originates from a woman aged 55-70 years with Graves' ophthalmopathy. Sequencing was carried out using blood. The genes are TRBV30 and TRBJ2-7; possible D gene TRBD2, 5 bases. The CDR3 reads CTWSVLSAQLGIPYEQYF. The CDR3 DNA is TGTACCTGGAGTGTACTTAGCGCCCAACTGGGCATTCCCTACGAGCAGTACTTC.